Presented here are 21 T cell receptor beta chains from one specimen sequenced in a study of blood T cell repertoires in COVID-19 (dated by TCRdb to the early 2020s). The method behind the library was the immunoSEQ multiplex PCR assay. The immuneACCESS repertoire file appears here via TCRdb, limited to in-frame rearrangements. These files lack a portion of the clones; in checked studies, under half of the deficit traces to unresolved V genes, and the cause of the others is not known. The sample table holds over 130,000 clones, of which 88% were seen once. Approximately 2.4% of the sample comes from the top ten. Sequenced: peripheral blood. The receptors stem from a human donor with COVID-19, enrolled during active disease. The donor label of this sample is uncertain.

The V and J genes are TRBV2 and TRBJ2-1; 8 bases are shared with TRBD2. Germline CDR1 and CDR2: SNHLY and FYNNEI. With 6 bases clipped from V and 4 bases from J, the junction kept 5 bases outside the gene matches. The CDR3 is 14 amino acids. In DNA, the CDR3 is TGTGCCAGCAGCGTTCGGGGGGGTTACAATGAGCAGTTCTTC. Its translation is CASSVRGGYNEQFF.

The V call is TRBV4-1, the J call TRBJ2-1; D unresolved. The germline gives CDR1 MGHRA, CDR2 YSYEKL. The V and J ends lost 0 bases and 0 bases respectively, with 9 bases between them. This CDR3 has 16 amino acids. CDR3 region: CASSQERRSSYNEQFF. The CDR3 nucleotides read TGCGCCAGCAGCCAAGAGAGACGGAGCTCCTACAATGAGCAGTTCTTC.

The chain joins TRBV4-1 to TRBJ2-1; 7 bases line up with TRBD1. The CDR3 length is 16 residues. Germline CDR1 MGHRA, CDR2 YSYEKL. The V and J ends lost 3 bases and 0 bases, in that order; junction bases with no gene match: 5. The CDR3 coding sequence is TGCGCCAGCAGCCACCAGACAGGGAGCTCCTACAATGAGCAGTTCTTC. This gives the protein CASSHQTGSSYNEQFF.

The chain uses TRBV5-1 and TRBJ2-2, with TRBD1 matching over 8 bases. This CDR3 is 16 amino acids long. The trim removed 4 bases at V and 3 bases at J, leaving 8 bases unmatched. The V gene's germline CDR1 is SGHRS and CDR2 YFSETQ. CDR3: CASSKAGGADTGELFF. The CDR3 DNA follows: TGCGCCAGCAGCAAGGCAGGGGGCGCGGACACCGGGGAGCTGTTTTTT.

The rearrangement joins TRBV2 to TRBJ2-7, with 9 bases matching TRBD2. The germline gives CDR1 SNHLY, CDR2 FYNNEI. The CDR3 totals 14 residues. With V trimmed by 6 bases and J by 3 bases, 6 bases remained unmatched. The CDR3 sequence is CASRRASGDYEQYF. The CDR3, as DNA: TGTGCCAGCAGGCGTGCTAGCGGGGACTACGAGCAGTACTTC.

DNA for the CDR3: TGTGCCAGCAGTGATCGGGACAATGAAGCTTTCTTT. Its protein is CASSDRDNEAFF. The chain is built from TRBV6-1 and TRBJ1-1, with a weak D call TRBD1 (6 bases). Germline V lookup: CDR1 MNHNS, CDR2 SASEGT. V was pared by 3 bases and J by 7 bases, with 9 bases between. The CDR3 is made up of 12 amino acids.

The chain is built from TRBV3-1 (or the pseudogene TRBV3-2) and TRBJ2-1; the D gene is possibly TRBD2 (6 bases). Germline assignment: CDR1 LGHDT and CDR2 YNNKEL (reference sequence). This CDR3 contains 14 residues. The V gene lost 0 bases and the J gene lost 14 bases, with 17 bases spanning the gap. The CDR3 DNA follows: TGTGCCAGCAGCCAAGAAGCGGGCGGGACGGTGGAGTTCTTC. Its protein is CASSQEAGGTVEFF.

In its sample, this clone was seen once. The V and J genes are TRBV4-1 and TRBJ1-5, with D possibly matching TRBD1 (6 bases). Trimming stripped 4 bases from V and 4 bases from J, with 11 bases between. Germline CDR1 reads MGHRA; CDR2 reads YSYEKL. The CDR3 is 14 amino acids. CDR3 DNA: TGCGCCAGCAGCCCCGGGACAAAAAATCAGCCCCAGCATTTT. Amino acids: CASSPGTKNQPQHF.

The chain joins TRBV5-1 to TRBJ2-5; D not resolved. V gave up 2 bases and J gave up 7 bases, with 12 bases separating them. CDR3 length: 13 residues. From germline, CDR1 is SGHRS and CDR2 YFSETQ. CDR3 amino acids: CASSLYSLSTQYF. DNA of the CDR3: TGCGCCAGCAGCTTATACAGTTTATCGACCCAGTACTTC.

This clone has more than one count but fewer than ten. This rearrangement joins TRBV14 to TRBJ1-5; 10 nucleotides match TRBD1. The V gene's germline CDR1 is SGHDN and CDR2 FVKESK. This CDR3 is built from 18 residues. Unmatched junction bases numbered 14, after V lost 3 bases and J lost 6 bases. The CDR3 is CASSQKSPIGTGAQPQHF. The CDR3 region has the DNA TGTGCCAGCAGCCAGAAGAGCCCCATCGGGACAGGGGCTCAGCCCCAGCATTTT.

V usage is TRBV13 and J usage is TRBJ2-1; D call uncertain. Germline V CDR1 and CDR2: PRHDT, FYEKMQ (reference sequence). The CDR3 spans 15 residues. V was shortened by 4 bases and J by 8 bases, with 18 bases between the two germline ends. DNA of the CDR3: TGTGCCAGCAGCTCCCGCGCGGTTCGTCGCCATGAGCAGTTCTTC. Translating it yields CASSSRAVRRHEQFF.

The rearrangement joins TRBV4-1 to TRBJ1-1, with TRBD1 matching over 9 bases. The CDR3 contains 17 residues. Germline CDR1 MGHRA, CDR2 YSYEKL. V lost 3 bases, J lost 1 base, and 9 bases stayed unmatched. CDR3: CASSHVTGGRENTEAFF. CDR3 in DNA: TGCGCCAGCAGCCACGTGACAGGGGGTCGAGAGAACACTGAAGCTTTCTTT.

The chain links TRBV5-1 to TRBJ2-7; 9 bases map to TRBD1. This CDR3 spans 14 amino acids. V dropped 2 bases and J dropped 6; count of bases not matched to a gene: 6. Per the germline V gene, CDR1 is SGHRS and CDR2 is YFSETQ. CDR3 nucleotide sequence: TGCGCCAGCAGCTTAGCCGGGACAGGGTTCGAGCAGTACTTC. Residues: CASSLAGTGFEQYF.

As DNA, the CDR3 is TGTGCCAGCAGCCAGGATAACTCTGGAAACACCATATATTTT. Translation: CASSQDNSGNTIYF. The rearrangement links TRBV5-4 to TRBJ1-3; D gene unclear. Germline V lookup: CDR1 SGHNT, CDR2 YYREEE (reference sequence). Trimming shortened V by 4 bases and J by 0 bases, and 8 bases separated the two germline ends. This CDR3 spans 14 amino acids.

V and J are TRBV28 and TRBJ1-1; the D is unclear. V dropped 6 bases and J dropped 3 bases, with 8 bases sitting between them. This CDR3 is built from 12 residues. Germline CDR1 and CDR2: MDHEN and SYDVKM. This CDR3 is CASSRDYTEAFF. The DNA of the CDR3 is TGTGCCAGCAGCCGGGATTACACTGAAGCTTTCTTT. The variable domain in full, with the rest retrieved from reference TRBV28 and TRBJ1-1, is DVKVTQSSRYLVKRTGEKVFLECVQDMDHENMFWYRQDPGLGLRLIYFSYDVKMKEKGDIPEGYSVSREKKERFSLILESASTNQTSMYLCASSRDYTEAFFGQGTRLTVV.

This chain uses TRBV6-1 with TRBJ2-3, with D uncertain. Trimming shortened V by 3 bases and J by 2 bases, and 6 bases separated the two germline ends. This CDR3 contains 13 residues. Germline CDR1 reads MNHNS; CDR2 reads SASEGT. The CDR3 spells CASSDRYTDTQYF. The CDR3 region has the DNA TGTGCCAGCAGTGACAGGTACACAGATACGCAGTATTTT.

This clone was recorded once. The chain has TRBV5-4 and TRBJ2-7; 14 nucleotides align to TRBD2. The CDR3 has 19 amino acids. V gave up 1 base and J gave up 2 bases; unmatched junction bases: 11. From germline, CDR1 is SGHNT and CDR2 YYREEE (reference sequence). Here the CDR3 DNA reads TGTGCCAGCAGCTTGAGGGCCAGGACTAGCGGGGGGCCGGCCTACGAGCAGTACTTC. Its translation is CASSLRARTSGGPAYEQYF. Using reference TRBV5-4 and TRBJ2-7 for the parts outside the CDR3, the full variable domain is ETGVTQSPTHLIKTRGQQVTLRCSSQSGHNTVSWYQQALGQGPQFIFQYYREEENGRGNFPPRFSGLQFPNYSSELNVNALELDDSALYLCASSLRARTSGGPAYEQYFGPGTRLTVT.

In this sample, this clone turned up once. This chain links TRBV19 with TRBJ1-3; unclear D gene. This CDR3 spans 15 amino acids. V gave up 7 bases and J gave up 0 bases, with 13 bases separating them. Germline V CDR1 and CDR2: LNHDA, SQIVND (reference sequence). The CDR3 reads CASNEHHPSGNTIYF. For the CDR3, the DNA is TGTGCCAGTAACGAGCACCATCCCTCTGGAAACACCATATATTTT.

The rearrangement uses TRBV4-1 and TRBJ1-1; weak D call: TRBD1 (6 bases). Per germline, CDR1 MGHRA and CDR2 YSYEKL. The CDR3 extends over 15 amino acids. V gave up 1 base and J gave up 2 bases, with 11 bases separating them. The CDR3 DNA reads TGCGCCAGCAGCCAAGGGCAGGGGATAAACACTGAAGCTTTCTTT. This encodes CASSQGQGINTEAFF.

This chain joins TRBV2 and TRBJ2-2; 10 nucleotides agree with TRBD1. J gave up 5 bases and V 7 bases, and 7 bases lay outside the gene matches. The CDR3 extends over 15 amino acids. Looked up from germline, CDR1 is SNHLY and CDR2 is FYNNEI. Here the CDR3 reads CASNGDRGLTGELFF. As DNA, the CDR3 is TGTGCCAGCAACGGCGACAGGGGGCTGACCGGGGAGCTGTTTTTT. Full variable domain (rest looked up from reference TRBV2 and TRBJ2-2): EPEVTQTPSHQVTQMGQEVILRCVPISNHLYFYWYRQILGQKVEFLVSFYNNEISEKSEIFDDQFSVERPDGSNFTLKIRSTKLEDSAMYFCASNGDRGLTGELFFGEGSRLTVL.

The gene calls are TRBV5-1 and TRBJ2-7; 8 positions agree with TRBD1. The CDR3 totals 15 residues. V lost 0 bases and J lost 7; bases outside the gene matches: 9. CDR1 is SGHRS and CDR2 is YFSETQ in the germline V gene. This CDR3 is CASSLGMTGVVEQYF. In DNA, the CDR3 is TGCGCCAGCAGCTTGGGGATGACAGGGGTGGTTGAGCAGTACTTC.